The rows below give T cell receptor beta chains drawn from one sample of a study of T cells in Graves' hyperthyroidism and ophthalmopathy. TCRdb passed the multiplex PCR reads through MiXCR, listing each CDR3 protein once. The sample includes approximately 330,000 distinct CDR3 sequences, around a fifth seen only once; the top ten take 50%. The sample comprised blood. Every receptor here comes from a woman aged 45-65 years with Graves' hyperthyroidism. CDR3s include the opening cysteine and the closing phenylalanine or tryptophan. D genes are given only for firm matches. Size values are once, few and many counts, or a class for expanded clones, and some rows have none.

TRBV2,TRBD1,TRBJ2-7,many,TGTGCCAGCAGTGTTGCGGGACAGGGATCCTACGAGCAGTACTTC,CASSVAGQGSYEQYF
TRBV2,TRBD1,TRBJ1-5,many,TGTGCCAGCAGTTACGACAGGGTTAATCAGCCCCAGCATTTT,CASSYDRVNQPQHF
TRBV5-6,NA,TRBJ1-4,few,TGTGCCAGCAGCTTGGGGCACACAACTAATGAAAAACTGTTTTTT,CASSLGHTTNEKLFF
TRBV24-1,TRBD1,TRBJ1-1,few,TGTGCCACCAGTGACCCTGGACAGGGAAAAGCTTTCTTT,CATSDPGQGKAFF
TRBV3-1,TRBD2,TRBJ2-3,few,TGTGCCAGCAGCCAAGGGGGACTAGCCAGAGATACGCAGTATTTT,CASSQGGLARDTQYF
TRBV7-8,NA,TRBJ1-6,NA,TGTGCCAGCAGCAGGAGACGGGAAGATTCACCCCTCCACTTT,CASSRRREDSPLHF
TRBV24-1,NA,TRBJ1-5,many,TGTGCCACCAGTGATTTAGCCAGCAATCAGCCCCAGCATTTT,CATSDLASNQPQHF
TRBV28,NA,TRBJ1-2,many,TGTGCCAGCAGTTTATCGTTTGGGTCCGGCTACACCTTC,CASSLSFGSGYTF
TRBV12-3/TRBV12-4,NA,TRBJ1-2,many,TGTGCCAGCAGTTTGCTTAGGGGGTATGGCTACACCTTC,CASSLLRGYGYTF
TRBV12-3/TRBV12-4,TRBD1,TRBJ1-2,many,TGTGCCAGCAGTTTAACAGGGGCTTATGGCTACACCTTC,CASSLTGAYGYTF
TRBV7-3,TRBD1,TRBJ2-5,few,TGTGCCAGTGGGACAGGGAGGGCAGAGACCCAGTACTTC,CASGTGRAETQYF
TRBV7-3,NA,TRBJ1-5,few,TGTGACAGGGAGGGGGACAATCAGCCCCAGCATTTT,CDREGDNQPQHF
TRBV10-2,TRBD2,TRBJ2-5,NA,TGCGCCAGCAGTGCGTTAGCCGGGACTAGCGGGGGGAAAGAGACCCAGTACTTC,CASSALAGTSGGKETQYF
TRBV28,NA,TRBJ1-2,many,TGTGCCAGCACCCCACCCCACTTGCATAGGAACTATGGCTACACCTTC,CASTPPHLHRNYGYTF
TRBV7-3,NA,TRBJ2-5,once,TGTGCCAGCAGCTCTCAGGGGGGCGAGACCCAGTACTTC,CASSSQGGETQYF
TRBV28,TRBD2,TRBJ2-1,many,TGTGCCAGCAGTTTATTAGGGACTAGCGCCAATGAGCAGTTCTTC,CASSLLGTSANEQFF
TRBV28,TRBD1,TRBJ1-1,few,TGTGCCAGCAGTGCCCCCTACAGGGGCGGGACTGAAGCTTTCTTT,CASSAPYRGGTEAFF
TRBV24-1,NA,TRBJ2-7,NA,TGTGCCACCAGTGATCTCGGGTCCTACGAGCAGTACTTC,CATSDLGSYEQYF